The next 16 T cell receptor beta chains were all read from a single sample in a study of blood T cell repertoires in COVID-19. Assay used: immunoSEQ multiplex PCR; TCRdb lists only in-frame clones, some missing. The sample records some 320,000 clones, about 85% being singletons. The specimen sequenced was PBMCs or T cells enriched from blood (not recorded which). The source of these receptors is a woman in her twenties or thirties who had been exposed to COVID-19.

This clone was observed a single time. The chain is built from TRBV5-1 and TRBJ1-1, with 8 positions matching TRBD1. CDR3 length: 14 amino acids. V lost 3 bases to trimming and J lost 4 bases; unmatched junction nucleotides: 5. The germline gives CDR1 SGHRS, CDR2 YFSETQ. CDR3 coding DNA: TGCGCCAGCAGCTCGACAGGGGTTGGCACTGAAGCTTTCTTT. Translating gives CASSSTGVGTEAFF.

V is TRBV18 and J is TRBJ1-5; 8 bases agree with TRBD1. Germline CDR1 and CDR2: KGHSH and LQKENI. This CDR3 has 16 residues. V was clipped by 5 bases and J by 1 base; unmatched bases: 7. The CDR3 DNA reads TGTGCCAGCTCATCGACAGGGGTTCCAAGCAATCAGCCCCAGCATTTT. Its translation is CASSSTGVPSNQPQHF.

This chain joins TRBV6-2 or TRBV6-3 and TRBJ1-1; no clear D. Deletions cut 5 bases from V and 13 bases from J, with 14 bases between. In germline, CDR1 is MNHEY, CDR2 SVGEGT. The CDR3 totals 11 residues. The CDR3 here is CASSQATDGFF. The CDR3 DNA sequence: TGTGCCAGCAGTCAGGCTACGGATGGTTTCTTT.

This chain joins TRBV6-5 and TRBJ2-7; possible D gene TRBD2, 6 bases. Germline assignment: CDR1 MNHEY and CDR2 SVGAGI. The CDR3 extends over 14 amino acids. Trimming pared 6 bases from V and 2 bases from J, leaving 14 bases between. The CDR3 loop reads CASSNTGGAYEQYF. The CDR3 DNA is TGTGCCAGCAGCAACACAGGCGGGGCCTACGAGCAGTACTTC.

The V gene is TRBV7-2, the J gene TRBJ1-1; D remains ambiguous. The CDR3 consists of 15 residues. V lost 3 bases, J lost 2 bases, and 13 bases lay in between. CDR1 and CDR2 (germline): SGHTA, FQGNSA. Here the CDR3 reads CASSFRRGRNTEAFF. In DNA, the CDR3 is TGTGCCAGCAGCTTTAGAAGAGGCAGAAACACTGAAGCTTTCTTT.

V and J are TRBV5-1 and TRBJ2-1, with 8 bases matching TRBD2. Per the germline V gene, CDR1 is SGHRS and CDR2 is YFSETQ. The ends lost 4 bases at V and 5 bases at J; junction bases unmatched: 17. The CDR3 runs 18 residues. The CDR3 spells CASSKGRGGGLTDNEQFF. CDR3 in DNA: TGCGCCAGCAGCAAGGGCCGAGGCGGGGGGCTTACCGACAATGAGCAGTTCTTC. The whole variable domain, filled in from reference TRBV5-1 and TRBJ2-1, reads KAGVTQTPRYLIKTRGQQVTLSCSPISGHRSVSWYQQTPGQGLQFLFEYFSETQRNKGNFPGRFSGRQFSNSRSEMNVSTLELGDSALYLCASSKGRGGGLTDNEQFFGPGTRLTVL.

CDR3 in DNA: TGTGCCAGCAGCGAATACAGGACCTATGGCTACACCTTC. Translating it yields CASSEYRTYGYTF. The chain links TRBV28 to TRBJ1-2; tentative D call: TRBD1 (5 bases). V lost 6 bases and J lost 4, with 12 bases in between. Germline V gene lookup returns CDR1 MDHEN and CDR2 SYDVKM. The CDR3 extends over 13 amino acids.

V and J are TRBV6-5 and TRBJ2-7; 8 bases are shared with TRBD1. Germline-derived CDR1 and CDR2 are MNHEY and SVGAGI. J lost 5 bases, V lost 4 bases, and 7 bases had no gene match. This CDR3 is built from 14 residues. In DNA, the CDR3 is TGTGCCAGCAGTTCCAGGACAGGGCTAGACGAGCAGTACTTC. Protein sequence: CASSSRTGLDEQYF.

The CDR3 sequence: CASSQGQGLLDEQFF. CDR3 bases: TGCGCCAGCAGCCAAGGACAGGGGCTTTTAGATGAGCAGTTCTTC. V is TRBV4-3 and J is TRBJ2-1; 8 bases are shared with TRBD1. V shed 1 base and J 8 bases; nucleotides not matched to a gene: 7. Germline lookup yields CDR1 LGHNA and CDR2 YSLEER. This CDR3 is 15 amino acids long.

The J gene is TRBJ2-3, the V gene TRBV3-1 (or the pseudogene TRBV3-2), with TRBD2 as a possible D gene (5 bases). This CDR3 comprises 17 residues. Between the trimmed V and J ends, which lost 0 bases and 6 bases, there was a span of 19 bases. Germline loops: CDR1 LGHDT, CDR2 YNNKEL (reference sequence). This CDR3 reads CASSQDSRRAPTDTQYF. The CDR3 bases are TGTGCCAGCAGCCAAGATTCACGGCGGGCTCCCACTGATACGCAGTATTTT.

Only one count was recorded for this clone. The chain recombines TRBV12-3 or TRBV12-4 with TRBJ1-1; 9 nucleotides align to TRBD1. V gave up 5 bases and J gave up 6 bases; unmatched junction bases: 4. The CDR3 spans 13 residues. CDR3 DNA: TGTGCCAGCAGTCCTGGACAGGGGTCTGAAGCTTTCTTT. Translated: CASSPGQGSEAFF.

The chain employs TRBV29-1 and TRBJ1-4; 7 bases are shared with TRBD1. Germline-derived CDR1 and CDR2 are SQVTM and ANQGSEA. Germline trimming cut 6 bases from V and 4 bases from J; bases unmatched to any gene: 8. This CDR3 is built from 14 residues. CDR3 amino acids: CSVKQGRGNEKLFF. CDR3 DNA: TGCAGCGTAAAACAGGGGCGAGGTAATGAAAAACTGTTTTTT.

V is TRBV7-3 and J is TRBJ1-6; 12 bases agree with TRBD1. The CDR3 covers 15 residues. V trimming: 5 bases; J trimming: 10 bases; junction bases outside the gene matches: 6. Germline V gives CDR1 SGHTA, CDR2 FQGTGA. The CDR3 loop is CASSPGTGGSSPLHF. In nucleotides, the CDR3 is TGTGCCAGCAGCCCTGGGACAGGGGGCTCATCACCCCTCCACTTT.

This clone has a count of ten or more. The chain has TRBV19 and TRBJ1-4; D may be TRBD1 (6 bases). Germline CDR1 LNHDA, CDR2 SQIVND (reference sequence). Deletions cut 6 bases from V and 6 bases from J, with 14 bases between. The CDR3 is made up of 14 amino acids. CDR3 amino acids: CASRVSTGHEKLFF. The CDR3 bases are TGTGCCAGTAGGGTTAGCACAGGGCATGAAAAACTGTTTTTT.

The chain links TRBV5-1 to TRBJ2-5; TRBD2 might be the D (6 bases). Trimming took off 4 bases at V and 4 bases at J, with 20 bases between the two ends. The CDR3 spans 16 residues. Germline-derived CDR1 and CDR2 are SGHRS and YFSETQ. CDR3 protein: CASSPIIAAGRETQYF. The CDR3 DNA reads TGCGCCAGCAGCCCCATCATTGCCGCGGGAAGAGAGACCCAGTACTTC.

In the case of this clone: Other DNA variants within this sample encode the same CDR3. V and J are TRBV10-3 and TRBJ2-7; D call uncertain. The CDR3 has 12 residues. Trimming took off 0 bases at V and 4 bases at J, with 4 bases between the two ends. The germline CDR1 and CDR2 sequences are ENHRY and SYGVKD. CDR3 nucleotides: TGTGCCATCAGTGAGTCTATTTACGAGCAGTACTTC. Translated, it gives CAISESIYEQYF.